Listed below are T cell receptor beta chains from one sample, sequenced in a study of brain T cells in children with intractable seizures. Measured with immunoSEQ multiplex PCR; TCRdb has only the in-frame clones, and not every one. The sample contains tens of thousands of clones, around nine tenths of which appear only once. Sequences were derived from peripheral blood, sampled at surgery. The source of these receptors is a girl aged 2 to 10 with Rasmussen encephalitis and intractable seizures. Each CDR3 is given with its conserved first and last residue. D genes are given only for firm matches. Where a row states a size, it is once, few, many or the class of an expanded clone; other rows omit it.

TRBD2	TRBV27	.	TRBJ2-3	CASSLVAGPTDTQYF	TGTGCCAGCAGTTTAGTAGCGGGGCCCACAGATACGCAGTATTTT
.	TRBV27	.	TRBJ1-1	CASSLFQGMNTEAFF	TGTGCCAGCAGTTTATTTCAGGGGATGAACACTGAAGCTTTCTTT
.	TRBV11-3	once	TRBJ1-2	CASSFGQGPGYTF	TGTGCCAGCAGCTTCGGGCAGGGCCCTGGCTACACCTTC
.	TRBV18	.	TRBJ2-1	CASSSKIALYNEQFF	TGTGCCAGCTCATCTAAAATAGCGCTCTACAATGAGCAGTTCTTC
TRBD2	TRBV24-1	.	TRBJ2-1	CATSDTAGLAGGPDEQFF	TGTGCCACCAGTGATACGGCGGGACTAGCGGGAGGGCCGGATGAGCAGTTCTTC
.	TRBV3-1/TRBV3-2	once	TRBJ2-7	CASSQGPYEQYF	TGTGCCAGCAGCCAAGGGCCGTACGAGCAGTACTTC
TRBD1	TRBV28	.	TRBJ1-5	CASGDRGRNQPQHF	TGTGCCAGCGGGGACAGGGGGCGAAATCAGCCCCAGCATTTT
.	TRBV14	.	TRBJ2-7	CASSQARWSTPGDRREQYF	TGTGCCAGCAGCCAAGCAAGGTGGTCAACGCCGGGAGATCGGCGCGAGCAGTACTTC
TRBD1	TRBV6-5	.	TRBJ1-1	CASSYSGQGAAFF	TGTGCCAGCAGTTACTCGGGACAGGGAGCAGCTTTCTTT
.	TRBV9	.	TRBJ2-2	CASSVGQPWNTGELFF	TGTGCCAGCAGCGTCGGACAGCCCTGGAACACCGGGGAGCTGTTTTTT
.	TRBV6-5	.	TRBJ1-5	CASSRVGASNQPQHF	TGTGCCAGCAGTCGCGTCGGGGCGAGCAATCAGCCCCAGCATTTT
.	TRBV7-9	.	TRBJ2-1	CASPEDEQFF	TGTGCCAGCCCCGAGGATGAGCAGTTCTTC
.	TRBV5-8	.	TRBJ2-2	CASSLVSPSAGELFF	TGTGCCAGCAGCTTGGTTTCGCCATCAGCCGGGGAGCTGTTTTTT
TRBD1	TRBV30	.	TRBJ2-7	CAWNAGTGGREQYF	TGTGCCTGGAACGCCGGGACAGGGGGTCGCGAGCAGTACTTC
.	TRBV10-3	.	TRBJ2-7	CAISGRNSYEQYF	TGTGCCATCAGTGGACGGAACTCCTACGAGCAGTACTTC
.	TRBV2	.	TRBJ1-6	CASKTGHNSPLHF	TGTGCCAGCAAAACAGGGCACAATTCACCCCTCCACTTT
.	TRBV4-1	.	TRBJ1-2	CASSPASGSLGIYGYTF	TGCGCCAGCAGCCCAGCTTCCGGGTCACTCGGGATCTATGGCTACACCTTC
.	TRBV20-1	once	TRBJ1-1	CKGGVNTEAFF	TGCAAGGGGGGGGTGAACACTGAAGCTTTCTTT
.	TRBV5-1	.	TRBJ2-1	CASSPTVSYNEQFF	TGCGCCAGCAGTCCCACCGTCTCCTACAATGAGCAGTTCTTC
TRBD2	TRBV6-6	.	TRBJ2-2	CASSYSWGGTGELFF	TGTGCCAGCAGTTACTCGTGGGGGGGGACCGGGGAGCTGTTTTTT
.	TRBV30	.	TRBJ2-1	CAWSPDFSSYNEQFF	TGTGCCTGGAGTCCGGATTTTAGCTCCTACAATGAGCAGTTCTTC
.	TRBV21-1	.	TRBJ2-7	CASSARLAGGRDEQYF	TGTGCCAGCAGCGCTCGACTAGCGGGGGGGCGAGACGAGCAGTACTTC
TRBD1	TRBV10-1	few	TRBJ1-3	CASTSTGASGNTIYF	TGCGCCAGCACATCGACAGGGGCCTCTGGAAACACCATATATTTT
.	TRBV20-1	.	TRBJ1-2	CSASRSGLLYGYTF	TGCAGTGCCAGTCGCTCGGGACTGCTTTATGGCTACACCTTC
TRBD1	TRBV10-3	.	TRBJ2-1	CAISGTGGNEQFF	TGTGCCATCAGTGGGACAGGGGGCAATGAGCAGTTCTTC
TRBD1	TRBV5-5	.	TRBJ1-6	CASSLVVDRTSPLHF	TGTGCCAGCAGCTTGGTCGTGGACAGGACTTCACCCCTCCACTTT
.	TRBV6-5	.	TRBJ1-5	CASRTPGVNQPQHF	TGTGCCAGCAGGACCCCGGGGGTCAATCAGCCCCAGCATTTT
TRBD2	TRBV7-2	.	TRBJ2-5	CASSLRGRSGGAPQETQYF	TGTGCCAGCAGCTTAAGAGGCAGGAGCGGGGGGGCCCCACAGGAGACCCAGTACTTC
.	TRBV25-1	.	TRBJ1-5	CASSEFGGNQPQHF	TGTGCCAGCAGTGAATTTGGAGGGAATCAGCCCCAGCATTTT
.	TRBV5-4	.	TRBJ1-1	CASSLESSKAFF	TGTGCCAGCAGCTTGGAGTCTTCGAAAGCTTTCTTT
.	TRBV29-1	once	TRBJ1-1	CSAPGQPNTEAFF	TGCAGCGCACCGGGACAACCGAACACTGAAGCTTTCTTT
.	TRBV19	.	TRBJ2-7	CASSLGDPAVYEQYF	TGTGCCAGTAGTCTAGGGGACCCCGCGGTCTACGAGCAGTACTTC
.	TRBV7-8	.	TRBJ1-3	CASSIRAQGGNTIYF	TGTGCCAGCAGCATCCGGGCCCAAGGAGGAAACACCATATATTTT
TRBD1	TRBV3-1/TRBV3-2	.	TRBJ1-1	CASSPRGLKVLGTEAFF	TGTGCCAGCAGCCCCAGGGGGTTGAAGGTGTTGGGCACTGAAGCTTTCTTT
.	TRBV30	many	TRBJ2-6	CAWDSGANVLTF	TGTGCCTGGGACTCTGGGGCCAACGTCCTGACTTTC
.	TRBV18	.	TRBJ1-2	CASSLDRTGPYGYTF	TGTGCCAGCTCACTAGATCGGACGGGACCCTATGGCTACACCTTC
.	TRBV6-5	.	TRBJ2-7	CASSFASAAYEQYF	TGTGCCAGCAGTTTTGCTAGCGCAGCCTACGAGCAGTACTTC
.	TRBV30	few	TRBJ1-2	CARHGQPGEYGYTF	TGTGCCCGACACGGACAGCCGGGGGAATATGGCTACACCTTC
TRBD2	TRBV2	few	TRBJ2-1	CASSEVLSGLNEQFF	TGTGCCAGCAGTGAGGTCCTTAGCGGGCTCAATGAGCAGTTCTTC
.	TRBV7-9	once	TRBJ1-2	CASSPGLVQGFYGYTF	TGTGCCAGCAGCCCTGGATTGGTACAGGGCTTCTATGGCTACACCTTC
.	TRBV4-1	once	TRBJ2-7	CASSLIEGRFLGEQYF	TGCGCCAGCAGCCTTATTGAAGGGCGTTTCCTCGGGGAGCAGTACTTC
.	TRBV5-4	.	TRBJ2-7	CASSHPRDPQYEQYF	TGTGCCAGCAGCCACCCGCGGGACCCACAGTACGAGCAGTACTTC
.	TRBV25-1	.	TRBJ1-2	CASSEYEPSPFYGYTF	TGTGCCAGCAGTGAATATGAGCCCTCTCCTTTCTATGGCTACACCTTC
.	TRBV3-1/TRBV3-2	.	TRBJ1-5	CASSQDGGDIYNQPQHF	TGTGCCAGCAGCCAAGACGGGGGGGACATCTACAATCAGCCCCAGCATTTT
TRBD1	TRBV6-5	.	TRBJ1-1	CASRVDRGRNTEAFF	TGTGCCAGCAGGGTCGACAGGGGGCGGAACACTGAAGCTTTCTTT
.	TRBV27	.	TRBJ2-3	CASSLSPHGTDTQYF	TGTGCCAGCAGTTTATCGCCTCATGGCACAGATACGCAGTATTTT
.	TRBV27	.	TRBJ2-1	CASSLSIGAYYNEQFF	TGTGCCAGCAGTTTATCGATCGGGGCGTACTACAATGAGCAGTTCTTC
.	TRBV12-3/TRBV12-4	.	TRBJ2-7	CASSSSTGLEQYF	TGTGCCAGCAGTTCCTCGACTGGTCTGGAGCAGTACTTC
TRBD1	TRBV7-2	.	TRBJ1-4	CASSPDRDRRKLFF	TGTGCCAGCAGCCCCGACAGGGACCGGCGAAAACTGTTTTTT
.	TRBV18	.	TRBJ1-2	CASSLTLGLWLYGYTF	TGTGCCAGCTCACTTACTCTGGGTCTCTGGCTCTATGGCTACACCTTC
.	TRBV5-5	once	TRBJ1-6	CASTPQGQVNSPLHF	TGTGCCAGCACCCCCCAGGGGCAGGTGAATTCACCCCTCCACTTT
TRBD1	TRBV7-2	.	TRBJ1-1	CASSLLPTGGGTEAFF	TGTGCCAGCAGCTTACTTCCGACAGGGGGGGGCACTGAAGCTTTCTTT
.	TRBV19	.	TRBJ1-1	CASSYYRVMNTEAFF	TGTGCCAGTAGTTATTACAGGGTCATGAACACTGAAGCTTTCTTT
.	TRBV28	.	TRBJ1-5	CASGVLGGNQPQHF	TGTGCCAGCGGGGTACTCGGAGGCAATCAGCCCCAGCATTTT